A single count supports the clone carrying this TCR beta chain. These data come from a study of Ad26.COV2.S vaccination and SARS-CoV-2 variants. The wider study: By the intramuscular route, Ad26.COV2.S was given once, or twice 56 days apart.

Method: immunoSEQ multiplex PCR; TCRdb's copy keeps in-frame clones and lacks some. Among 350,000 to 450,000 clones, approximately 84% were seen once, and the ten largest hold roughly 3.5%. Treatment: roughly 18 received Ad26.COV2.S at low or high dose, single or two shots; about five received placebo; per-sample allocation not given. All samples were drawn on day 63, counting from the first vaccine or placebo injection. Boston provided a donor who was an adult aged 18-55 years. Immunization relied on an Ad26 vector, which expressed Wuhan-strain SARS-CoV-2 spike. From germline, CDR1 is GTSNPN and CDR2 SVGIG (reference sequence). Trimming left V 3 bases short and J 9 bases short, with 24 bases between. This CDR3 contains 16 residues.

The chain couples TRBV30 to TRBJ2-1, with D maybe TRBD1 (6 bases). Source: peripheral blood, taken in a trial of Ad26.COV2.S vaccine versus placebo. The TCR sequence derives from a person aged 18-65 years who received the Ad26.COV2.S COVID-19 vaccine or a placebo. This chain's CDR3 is CAWRETGRVASGEQFF. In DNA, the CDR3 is TGTGCCTGGAGGGAGACAGGCCGTGTAGCATCGGGTGAGCAGTTCTTC. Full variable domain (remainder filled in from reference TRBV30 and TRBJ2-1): SQTIHQWPATLVQPVGSPLSLECTVEGTSNPNLYWYRQAAGRGLQLLFYSVGIGQISSEVPQNLSASRPQDRQFILSSKKLLLSDSGFYLCAWRETGRVASGEQFFGPGTRLTVL.